Presented here are 9 T cell receptor beta chains from one specimen sequenced in a study of cytomegalovirus exposure and HLA in healthy donors. A multiplex PCR was run with 60 Vbeta primers and 13 Jbeta primers. The method was immunoSEQ multiplex PCR; TCRdb's version includes in-frame clones alone and lacks a portion of them. The table records 99,000 or so clones, about 80% of them present only once. Sequenced sample: PBMCs. Receptors were obtained from a woman between 18 and 30 years old in good health and CMV-seropositive.

V gene TRBV4-2 combines with J gene TRBJ1-2; D not certain. CDR1 LGHNA and CDR2 YNFKEQ come from the germline V gene. Trimming removed 5 bases at V and 1 base at J, with 14 bases between. This CDR3 comprises 15 residues. The CDR3 loop reads CASSSGIPNNYGYTF. The CDR3 nucleotides are TGTGCCAGCAGCTCCGGGATTCCTAATAACTATGGCTACACCTTC.

This chain joins TRBV25-1 and TRBJ2-7; TRBD1 agrees at 7 bases. The CDR3 runs to 16 residues. Germline CDR1 and CDR2: MGHDK and SYGVNS. Trimming removed 1 base from V and 2 bases from J; junction bases left unmatched: 8. CDR3 nucleotides: TGTGCCAGCAGTGAATCAACCCTCAGGGGGACCTACGAGCAGTACTTC. Translation gives CASSESTLRGTYEQYF.

V and J are TRBV7-9 and TRBJ2-6; 7 bases are shared with TRBD1. After removal of 9 bases from V and 4 bases from J, the junction contained 21 bases not matched to a gene. Germline V gene lookup returns CDR1 SEHNR and CDR2 FQNEAQ (reference sequence). CDR3 length: 19 residues. This chain's CDR3 is CASNPPVGQELWGANVLTF. DNA for the CDR3: TGTGCCAGTAACCCTCCCGTAGGACAGGAGTTATGGGGGGCCAACGTCCTGACTTTC.

This clone was seen just once. The V and J genes are TRBV2 and TRBJ2-7; 7 positions agree with TRBD2. The CDR3 is 15 residues long. CDR1 and CDR2 (germline): SNHLY, FYNNEI. With V trimmed by 7 bases and J by 6 bases, 15 bases remained unmatched. The CDR3: CASNQRGLADGEQYF. The CDR3 DNA reads TGTGCCAGCAACCAACGAGGGCTAGCGGATGGCGAGCAGTACTTC.

The chain couples TRBV15 to TRBJ2-2, with a tentative D call TRBD1 (5 bases). The germline V gene encodes CDR1 LNHNV and CDR2 YYDKDF (reference sequence). V was pared by 8 bases and J by 5 bases, with 15 bases between. The CDR3 totals 14 residues. The CDR3 DNA is TGTGCCACCCGCCGGCAGGGAAGTACCGGGGAGCTGTTTTTT. It encodes CATRRQGSTGELFF.

The V call is TRBV4-1, the J call TRBJ2-7; possibly TRBD2 for D (6 bases). Germline V gene sequence: CDR1 MGHRA, CDR2 YSYEKL. Trimming removed 5 bases from V and 0 bases from J, with 14 bases in between. The CDR3 runs to 15 residues. As DNA, the CDR3 is TGCGCCAGCAGCTTACGGGACTCGAGCTCCTACGAGCAGTACTTC. It yields the protein CASSLRDSSSYEQYF.

The V and J genes are TRBV19 and TRBJ2-7; 12 bases line up with TRBD2. Germline CDR1 is LNHDA and CDR2 is SQIVND (reference sequence). The CDR3 totals 17 residues. With V trimmed by 3 bases and J by 7 bases, 13 bases remained unmatched. The DNA of the CDR3 is TGTGCCAGTAGTATCCTAGCGGGAGGGAGATCAATCAGTGAGCAGTACTTC. Its protein product is CASSILAGGRSISEQYF. The whole variable domain, filled in from reference TRBV19 and TRBJ2-7, reads DGGITQSPKYLFRKEGQNVTLSCEQNLNHDAMYWYRQDPGQGLRLIYYSQIVNDFQKGDIAEGYSVSREKKESFPLTVTSAQKNPTAFYLCASSILAGGRSISEQYFGPGTRLTVT.

This clone has more than one count but fewer than ten. The chain links TRBV30 to TRBJ1-1; TRBD1 is a possible D gene (6 bases). Germline V gives CDR1 GTSNPN, CDR2 SVGIG (reference sequence). V was pared by 5 bases and J by 11 bases, with 18 bases between. The CDR3 has 12 amino acids. In DNA form, the CDR3 reads TGTGCCTGGGATACGACAGGATTCGATGCTTTCTTT. Its translation is CAWDTTGFDAFF.

This chain uses TRBV4-1 with TRBJ2-7, with D tentatively TRBD1 (5 bases). The CDR3 spans 15 residues. V lost 4 bases and J 5 bases, leaving 18 bases between the germline ends. The germline gives CDR1 MGHRA, CDR2 YSYEKL. CDR3 amino acids: CASSPAARVSDEQYF. The DNA of the CDR3 is TGCGCCAGCAGCCCTGCCGCCAGGGTGAGCGACGAGCAGTACTTC.